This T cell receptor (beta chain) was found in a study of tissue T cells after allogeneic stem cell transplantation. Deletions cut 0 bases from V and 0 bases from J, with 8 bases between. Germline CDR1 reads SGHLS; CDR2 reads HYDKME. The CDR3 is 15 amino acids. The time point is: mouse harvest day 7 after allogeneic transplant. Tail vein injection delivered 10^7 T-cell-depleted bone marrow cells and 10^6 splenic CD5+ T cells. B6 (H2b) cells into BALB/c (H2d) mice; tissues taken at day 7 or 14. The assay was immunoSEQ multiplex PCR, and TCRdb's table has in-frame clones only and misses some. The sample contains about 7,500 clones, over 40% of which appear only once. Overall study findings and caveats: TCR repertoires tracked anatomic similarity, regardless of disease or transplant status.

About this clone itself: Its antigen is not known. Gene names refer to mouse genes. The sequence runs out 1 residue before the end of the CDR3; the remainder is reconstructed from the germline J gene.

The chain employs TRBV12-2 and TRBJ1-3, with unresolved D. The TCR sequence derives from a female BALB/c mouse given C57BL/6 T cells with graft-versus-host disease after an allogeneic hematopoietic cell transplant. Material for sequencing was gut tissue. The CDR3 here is CASSLDHSSGNTLYF. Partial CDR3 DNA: TGTGCCAGCTCTCTCGATCACAGTTCTGGAAATACGCTCTAT.